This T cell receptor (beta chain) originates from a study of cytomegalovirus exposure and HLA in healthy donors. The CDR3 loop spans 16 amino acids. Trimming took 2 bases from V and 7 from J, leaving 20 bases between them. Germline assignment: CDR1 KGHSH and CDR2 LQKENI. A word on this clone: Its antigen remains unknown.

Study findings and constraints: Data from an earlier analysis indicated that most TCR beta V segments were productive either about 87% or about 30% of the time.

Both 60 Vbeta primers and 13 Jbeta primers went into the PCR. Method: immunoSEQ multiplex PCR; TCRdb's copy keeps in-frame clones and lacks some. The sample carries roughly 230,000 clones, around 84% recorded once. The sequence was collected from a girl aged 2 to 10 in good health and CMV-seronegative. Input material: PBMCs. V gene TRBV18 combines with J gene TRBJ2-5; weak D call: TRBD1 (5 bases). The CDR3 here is CASSPVSGLTRGTQYF. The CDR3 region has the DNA TGTGCCAGCTCACCAGTGTCCGGGCTCACAAGGGGGACCCAGTACTTC.